Reported below is one T cell receptor (beta chain). A linear amplification protocol produced the TCR libraries from roughly 480 ng of total RNA. TCRdb re-called the reads with MiXCR, one entry per CDR3 protein. The sample includes about 180,000 distinct CDR3 sequences, 65% to 75% of them seen just once. This sample is drawn from a study of healthy donors' naive CD4 and CD8 T cells. Germline V gene sequence: CDR1 LNHDA, CDR2 SQIVND (reference sequence). The CDR3 runs 13 residues. Trimming stripped 3 bases from V and 10 bases from J, with 13 bases between. The chain links TRBV19 to TRBJ2-1; no firm D call. The TCR originated in a pool of human donors in good health; the sample pools cells from several healthy donors. Sequencing was performed on naive CD4+ and CD8+ T cells sorted from blood, pooled from several donors. The CDR3 DNA reads as TGTGCCAGTAGTATGGGATCAGGTCCCGAGCAGTTCTTC. Translating gives CASSMGSGPEQFF.